These 9 T cell receptor beta chains originate from one sample sequenced in a study of T-cell memory formation after mild COVID-19. TCRdb independently ran MiXCR on the 5' RACE reads; one entry per CDR3 protein. This table has hundreds of thousands of distinct CDR3 sequences, roughly 18% appearing once. The sequenced sample consisted of PBMCs or a T cell subset sorted from them (not recorded which). The source is an adult woman who had mild COVID-19 (a few samples of this study predate the infection). Cell type and time point are not known.

The rearrangement links TRBV12-3 or TRBV12-4 to TRBJ2-7; possibly TRBD1 or TRBD2 for D (5 bases each). The CDR3 is 14 amino acids. V lost 6 bases and J lost 2, with 14 bases in between. For the CDR3, the DNA is TGTGCCAGCAGCCGCCGGGACGGAACCTACGAGCAGTACTTC. This gives the protein CASSRRDGTYEQYF.

The chain recombines TRBV5-1 with TRBJ1-4; D is undetermined. The V end lost 4 bases, the J end lost 5 bases, and 15 bases lay between the germline ends. Germline-derived CDR1 and CDR2 are SGHRS and YFSETQ. The CDR3 spans 15 residues. CDR3: CASSPIGSSNEKLFF. The CDR3 DNA follows: TGCGCCAGCAGCCCTATCGGCAGCTCCAATGAAAAACTGTTTTTT.

This chain connects TRBV27 to TRBJ1-1; D unclear. This CDR3 spans 11 amino acids. Trimming shortened V by 6 bases and J by 8 bases, and 10 bases separated the two germline ends. CDR1 is MNHEY and CDR2 is SMNVEV in the germline V gene (reference sequence). The CDR3 protein is CASRGRTEAFF. CDR3 in DNA: TGTGCCAGCAGGGGTCGGACGGAAGCTTTCTTT.

This clonotype has a handful of counts. The rearrangement links TRBV23-1 to TRBJ2-3; D unclear. TRBV23-1 is marked as an open reading frame, function uncertain. The length of the CDR3 is 18 residues. V lost 4 bases to trimming and J lost 3 bases, with 23 bases between them. The CDR3 region has the DNA TGCGCCAGCAGTCGGAATAGGTCCCGGGCCCCCAGGACAGATACGCAGTATTTT. This gives the protein CASSRNRSRAPRTDTQYF.

This clonotype was found a few times. The rearrangement uses TRBV29-1 and TRBJ1-1; D gene uncertain. Deletions cut 5 bases from V and 0 bases from J, with 10 bases between. Germline V gene lookup returns CDR1 SQVTM and CDR2 ANQGSEA. The CDR3 is made up of 13 amino acids. This CDR3 is CSVSMVLNTEAFF. CDR3 coding DNA: TGCAGCGTTAGTATGGTCCTGAACACTGAAGCTTTCTTT.

The chain carries TRBV7-3 and TRBJ1-1; possible D gene TRBD1, 5 bases. The germline V and J ends were trimmed by 0 bases and 6 bases, with 11 bases remaining between them. Germline loops: CDR1 SGHTA, CDR2 FQGTGA. The CDR3 has 14 residues. The CDR3 bases are TGTGCCAGCAGCTTAACCAGGGTTGGCGCTGAAGCTTTCTTT. Protein: CASSLTRVGAEAFF.

Points on this clonotype: One end of the junction does not line up with germline, which may come from a read error. J is TRBJ2-7 and V is TRBV28; unclear D gene. The germline V gene has CDR1 MDHEN and CDR2 SYDVKM. The CDR3 contains 11 residues. The CDR3 reads CSSSPEYEQYF. The CDR3 region has the DNA TGTTCCAGCAGTCCCGAATACGAGCAGTACTTC. Looking up the rest from reference TRBV28 and TRBJ2-7 gives the full variable domain: DVKVTQSSRYLVKRTGEKVFLECVQDMDHENMFWYRQDPGLGLRLIYFSYDVKMKEKGDIPEGYSVSREKKERFSLILESASTNQTSMYLCSSSPEYEQYFGPGTRLTVT.

V usage is TRBV7-2 and J usage is TRBJ2-5; D tentatively fits TRBD1 or TRBD2 (5 bases each). CDR3 size: 15 residues. V lost 7 bases and J 3 bases, leaving 18 bases between the germline ends. Germline V gives CDR1 SGHTA, CDR2 FQGNSA. The CDR3 nucleotides read TGTGCCAGCACCCCTGAGGGGCTAGCCAAAGAGACCCAGTACTTC. The encoded protein is CASTPEGLAKETQYF.

This clonotype was seen at least ten times. V and J are TRBV11-2 and TRBJ2-7; D not certain. V lost 2 bases, J lost 2 bases, and 7 bases lay in between. CDR3 size: 13 residues. Germline V gene lookup returns CDR1 SGHAT and CDR2 FQNNGV. CDR3 protein: CASSLLHTYEQYF. In DNA form, the CDR3 reads TGTGCCAGCAGCTTACTGCATACCTACGAGCAGTACTTC.